The TCR beta chain under discussion was sequenced for a study of T-cell reconstitution after alpha-beta-depleted transplantation in children. General study results and limits: Some patients showed high day-60 TCRbeta diversity, which derived from surviving recipient T cells and thymic progenitors.

Unique molecular identifiers tagged the TCRbeta library. TCRdb re-analysed the PCR reads in MiXCR, keeping a single row per CDR3 protein. Of 250,000 or so distinct CDR3 sequences listed, around 7.5% are singletons. This clonotype was seen many times. Its cognate antigen is unknown. The starting material was PBMCs, mostly from graft donor cells, obtained 180 days after TCRalphabeta/CD19-depleted stem cell transplant. The TCR sequence derives from a male patient under 18 who had a stem cell transplant for acute lymphoblastic leukemia, so the T cells may come from the graft donor.

The CDR3 DNA sequence: TGCAGTGCGGGCGGGAGAAGGGTAGGCACAGATACGCAGTATTTT. Translated: CSAGGRRVGTDTQYF. V and J are TRBV20-1 and TRBJ2-3; 7 positions agree with TRBD2. After removal of 6 bases from V and 1 base from J, the junction contained 10 bases not matched to a gene. This CDR3 spans 15 amino acids. Germline V gene sequence: CDR1 DFQATT, CDR2 SNEGSKA (reference sequence).